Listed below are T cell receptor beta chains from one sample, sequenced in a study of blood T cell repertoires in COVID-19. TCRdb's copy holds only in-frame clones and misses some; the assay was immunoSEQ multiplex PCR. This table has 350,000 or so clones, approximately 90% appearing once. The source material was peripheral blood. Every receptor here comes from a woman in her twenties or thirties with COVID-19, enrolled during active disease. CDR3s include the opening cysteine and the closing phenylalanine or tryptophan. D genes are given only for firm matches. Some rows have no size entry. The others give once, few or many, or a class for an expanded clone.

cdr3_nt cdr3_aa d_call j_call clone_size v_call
TGTGCCAGCAGTTTGACAGGGGTCTTCTATGGCTACACCTTC CASSLTGVFYGYTF TRBD1 TRBJ1-2 - TRBV27
TGTGCCAGCAGCGGGGGGTTGGCCCTCCACTTT CASSGGLALHF - TRBJ1-6 - TRBV5-5
TGTGCCAGCAATTTTCAGGGACAGAACGAGCAGTACTTC CASNFQGQNEQYF TRBD1 TRBJ2-7 - TRBV5-6
TGTGCCAGCAGCCCACAGGGATCCAATAATTCACCCCTCCACTTT CASSPQGSNNSPLHF - TRBJ1-6 - TRBV7-9
TGTGCCAGCAGCTTTCCGGGACTAGGGTACGAGCAGTACTTC CASSFPGLGYEQYF TRBD2 TRBJ2-7 - TRBV7-8
TGTGCCTGGGATCGGGGGGTAGGCGAGCAGTACTTC CAWDRGVGEQYF TRBD2 TRBJ2-7 few TRBV30
TGTGCCAGCAGCCAAGTTGGGAATGACGCTAGCGGGGGGGCTCAGTACTTC CASSQVGNDASGGAQYF TRBD2 TRBJ2-4 once TRBV3-1/TRBV3-2
TGCGCCAGCAGCTTGGCGGGACAGGGCAATGAAAAACTGTTTTTT CASSLAGQGNEKLFF TRBD1 TRBJ1-4 once TRBV5-1
TGTGCCAGCCAGGGCAATCAGCCCCAGCATTTT CASQGNQPQHF - TRBJ1-5 - TRBV28
TGCGCCAGCAGCCCTCAGGGCAGAGGAATGAACACTGAAGCTTTCTTT CASSPQGRGMNTEAFF - TRBJ1-1 - TRBV5-1
TGCGCCAGCACCGGGTACAATGAGCAGTTCTTC CASTGYNEQFF - TRBJ2-1 - TRBV5-1
TGTGCCAGCAGCCTTACCCAGGGAACTGAAGCTTTCTTT CASSLTQGTEAFF - TRBJ1-1 few TRBV7-8
TGTGCCAGCAGCCGGACAGGGTTCTATGGCTACACCTTC CASSRTGFYGYTF TRBD1 TRBJ1-2 - TRBV12-3/TRBV12-4
TGTGCCAGCAGCGATTCGGGTTCCTCTAACTATGGCTACACCTTC CASSDSGSSNYGYTF - TRBJ1-2 - TRBV7-9
TGTGCCAGCAGCCGTCAGGGGAACACTGAAGCTTTCTTT CASSRQGNTEAFF - TRBJ1-1 - TRBV11-3
TGTGCCAGCAGCCTAGGGACACAAGAGACCCAGTACTTC CASSLGTQETQYF - TRBJ2-5 once TRBV5-4
TGTGCCAGCAGCGTAGCCGGGCAGGGGTGGAATGAGCAGTTCTTC CASSVAGQGWNEQFF - TRBJ2-1 - TRBV9
TGTGCCAGCAGCCGTAGGACTAGTCCAGATACGCAGTATTTT CASSRRTSPDTQYF TRBD2 TRBJ2-3 - TRBV11-2
TGTGCCAGCAGCGCTAACAGGGGGGGAACTGAAGCTTTCTTT CASSANRGGTEAFF TRBD1 TRBJ1-1 - TRBV9
TGTGCCAGCATAACAGGGGGCGAGGGAGGCAATGAGCAGTTCTTC CASITGGEGGNEQFF TRBD1 TRBJ2-1 - TRBV28
TGTGCCACCAGCAGAGATCAGCGGGGGGCTAATGAAAAACTGTTTTTT CATSRDQRGANEKLFF - TRBJ1-4 once TRBV15
TGTGCCAGCAGTTTATCGAGGTACAACAACAATGAGCAGTTCTTC CASSLSRYNNNEQFF - TRBJ2-1 - TRBV27